One and the same sample provided the 10 T cell receptor beta chains below, sequenced in a study of blood T cell repertoires in COVID-19 (dated by TCRdb to the early 2020s). Receptor libraries were prepared by the immunoSEQ multiplex PCR assay. The source is immuneACCESS, and TCRdb retained only in-frame sequences with V and J called. Part of the clones is not carried over; for the studies checked, unresolved V genes explain less than half of this, and the remainder is unexplained. The sample yields over 100,000 clones; around 90% were counted once. The top ten clonotypes cover 0.95% to 1.3% of the sample. The sample was peripheral blood. These receptors originate from a human donor in a cohort sampled during active COVID-19.

The CDR3 spells CASSLVAYTEAFF. The CDR3 coding sequence is TGCGCCAGCAGCTTAGTAGCCTACACTGAAGCTTTCTTT. The rearrangement uses TRBV5-1 and TRBJ1-1; no firm D call. The CDR3 loop spans 13 amino acids. Per the germline V gene, CDR1 is SGHRS and CDR2 is YFSETQ. V lost 2 bases, J lost 3 bases, and 8 bases lay in between.

The chain employs TRBV6-5 and TRBJ2-7; TRBD1 aligns across 7 bases. Germline CDR1 is MNHEY and CDR2 is SVGAGI. V gave up 6 bases and J gave up 1 base; unmatched junction bases: 6. The CDR3 consists of 14 residues. This CDR3 reads CASRRTGDSYEQYF. The CDR3 DNA follows: TGTGCCAGCAGAAGGACAGGTGATTCCTACGAGCAGTACTTC.

V usage is TRBV5-4 and J usage is TRBJ1-2; 9 nucleotides agree with TRBD1. The V and J ends lost 4 bases and 6 bases, in that order; junction bases with no gene match: 4. The CDR3 loop spans 13 amino acids. Germline V gene lookup returns CDR1 SGHNT and CDR2 YYREEE (reference sequence). CDR3: CASSVTGGDGYTF. CDR3 in DNA: TGTGCCAGCAGCGTCACAGGGGGCGATGGCTACACCTTC.

The chain combines TRBV5-4 with TRBJ2-7; weak D call: TRBD1 (7 bases). V was trimmed by 2 bases and J by 2 bases, leaving 14 bases between them. The germline gives CDR1 SGHNT, CDR2 YYREEE (reference sequence). This CDR3 spans 15 amino acids. The CDR3: CASSFGGRGAYEQYF. The CDR3 DNA is TGTGCCAGCAGCTTTGGTGGCAGGGGGGCCTACGAGCAGTACTTC.

This clone has only one observation. The chain recombines TRBV19 with TRBJ2-5, with D perhaps matching TRBD1 (5 bases). The CDR3 runs 13 residues. The V end lost 7 bases, the J end lost 7 bases, and 16 bases lay between the germline ends. Germline loops: CDR1 LNHDA, CDR2 SQIVND (reference sequence). CDR3 protein: CASTPGNKRTQYF. The CDR3 coding sequence is TGTGCCAGTACCCCAGGGAACAAGAGGACCCAGTACTTC.

With regard to this clone: Other DNA variants within this sample encode the same CDR3. The V gene is TRBV7-3, the J gene TRBJ2-5; 8 bases align to TRBD1. Trimming cost V 4 bases and J 2 bases; bases outside gene matches: 3. The germline gives CDR1 SGHTA, CDR2 FQGTGA. This CDR3 is built from 14 residues. The CDR3 DNA follows: TGTGCCAGCAGCTCAACAGGGGGACAAGAGACCCAGTACTTC. Protein product: CASSSTGGQETQYF.

Only one count was recorded for this clone. CDR3 region: CASSSLGGNTEAFF. CDR3 in DNA: TGCGCCAGCAGCTCACTAGGGGGGAACACTGAAGCTTTCTTT. V gene TRBV5-1 combines with J gene TRBJ1-1; tentatively, D is TRBD1 (6 bases). The CDR3 length is 14 residues. CDR1 and CDR2 from the germline V gene are SGHRS and YFSETQ. Trimming cost V 3 bases and J 1 base, with 10 bases left between them.

The chain combines TRBV19 with TRBJ2-7, with D perhaps matching TRBD2 (5 bases). The CDR3 runs 15 residues. V was clipped by 5 bases and J by 5 bases, with 19 bases between them. Germline V CDR1 and CDR2: LNHDA, SQIVND (reference sequence). DNA of the CDR3: TGTGCCAGTAGTTCTGGAGGACTCCACTGGGACGAGCAGTACTTC. Its protein is CASSSGGLHWDEQYF.

V and J are TRBV6-5 and TRBJ1-4; D remains ambiguous. The CDR3 consists of 15 residues. Germline assignment: CDR1 MNHEY and CDR2 SVGAGI. With 7 bases removed from V and 8 bases from J, the gap between germline ends came to 20 bases. The CDR3 DNA reads as TGTGCCAGCAAGGATAGTGAGAGGGCGGGAGAAAAACTGTTTTTT. It encodes CASKDSERAGEKLFF.

This chain connects TRBV7-8 to TRBJ2-5, with TRBD2 as a possible D gene (6 bases). V was shortened by 5 bases and J by 5 bases, with 18 bases between the two germline ends. CDR1 SGHVS and CDR2 FQNEAQ come from the germline V gene. The CDR3 has 15 amino acids. The CDR3 spells CASSLGGGTGETQYF. CDR3 in DNA: TGTGCCAGCAGCCTGGGAGGTGGTACTGGGGAGACCCAGTACTTC.